This TCR beta chain was observed in a study of T cells in Graves' hyperthyroidism and ophthalmopathy. General study results and limits: Blood shared most expanded thyroid clonotypes above 0.001.

This clonotype was found a few times. The antigen is undetermined. Germline lookup yields CDR1 SGHDN and CDR2 FVKESK. The CDR3 extends over 14 amino acids. V lost 1 base, J lost 4 bases, and 11 bases lay in between. Amplified TCR beta CDR3 regions came from RNA transcripts. Carried out on the TCR CDR3, a first-round RT-PCR used the HTBI primer set. TCRdb reanalysed the multiplex PCR reads using MiXCR and keeps one entry per CDR3 protein. The sample records a few hundred thousand distinct CDR3 sequences, more than 13% being singletons. Patients were excluded because of uncontrolled infection, other autoimmune disease, pregnancy or lactation.

This TCR came from a woman in her thirties with Graves' hyperthyroidism. The chain couples TRBV14 to TRBJ2-7; unclear D gene. The sequenced material came from blood. The CDR3, as DNA: TGTGCCAGCAGCCAAGTTACCTCCCTATACGAGCAGTACTTC. Its translation is CASSQVTSLYEQYF.